The clone carrying this T cell receptor (beta chain) showed up just a few times. Its antigen remains unidentified. This sample is part of a study of post-analysis software for immune sequencing data. Overall study results and limits: Compared with controls, patients had more of roughly five TRBV segments, including TRBV5-6, TRBV5-1 and TRBV20-1.

V dropped 3 bases and J dropped 5; count of bases not matched to a gene: 7. The CDR3 has 16 amino acids. Germline V lookup: CDR1 KGHSH, CDR2 LQKENI. Presence of unique molecular identifiers characterized the TCR beta cDNA libraries. Via MiXCR, TCRdb re-called the PCR reads, giving one row per CDR3 protein. The sample consists of under 200,000 distinct CDR3 sequences, over 25% of them appearing once. The chain carries TRBV18 and TRBJ2-7; 13 positions match TRBD2. The sequencing sample was made of blood. This clonotype originated in a girl aged 2-17 years with multiple sclerosis. The CDR3 DNA sequence: TGTGCCAGCTCACCCCAACTAGCGGGGGGGCCTGACGAGCAGTACTTC. Translating it yields CASSPQLAGGPDEQYF.